This note documents a single T cell receptor beta chain sequence. Its antigen remains unidentified. Assay: immunoSEQ multiplex PCR; the TCRdb copy retains only in-frame clones and omits some. The table lists some 100,000 clones, 83% of them singletons. These data originate in a study of a mutant IDH1 vaccine in newly diagnosed glioma. Whole-study findings and limits: With respect to changes in top peripheral T cell clonotypes, pseudoprogression seemed unrelated.

Trimming left V 11 bases short and J 0 bases short, with 14 bases between. The V gene's germline CDR1 is LNHDA and CDR2 SQIVND (reference sequence). There are 14 residues in the CDR3. Time point given: baseline, week 1 (first vaccination visit). Described treatment: pre-vaccination baseline after standard-of-care therapy. This TCR was sampled from a woman between 50 and 59 years old with glioma. The rearrangement joins TRBV19 to TRBJ2-4; D ambiguous. The material sequenced was PBMCs, taken from a glioma patient treated with radiotherapy, temozolomide or both. The CDR3 nucleotides read TGTGCCCCACAGACGGAAATAGCCAAAAACATTCAGTACTTC. Amino acid sequence: CAPQTEIAKNIQYF.